The clone carrying this T cell receptor (beta chain) appeared many times. This entry belongs to a study of T cell repertoires in cytomegalovirus infection. One entry per CDR3 protein, called by TCRdb with MiXCR from the reads. The sample holds roughly 200,000 distinct CDR3 sequences, about a tenth seen once. Trimming cost V 3 bases and J 3 bases, with 6 bases left between them. In germline, CDR1 is SGHTA, CDR2 FQGNSA. The CDR3 has 12 residues. This chain joins TRBV7-2 and TRBJ2-7; a weak D match, TRBD1 (5 bases). Material: PBMCs. The receptor comes from a human donor in good health (CMV status not recorded). Some clones in this sample may be carry-over from other donors' samples. The CDR3 sequence: CASSFQGYEQYF. CDR3 sequence (DNA): TGTGCCAGCAGCTTCCAGGGCTACGAGCAGTACTTC.